This T cell receptor beta chain was identified during a study of cytomegalovirus exposure and HLA in healthy donors. CDR3 length equals 13 residues. Germline loops: CDR1 LNHDA, CDR2 SQIVND (reference sequence). Trimming at V came to 8 bases and at J to 3 bases, leaving 4 bases not matched to a gene. The PCR was carried out with 60 Vbeta primers and 13 Jbeta primers. Produced via immunoSEQ multiplex PCR; TCRdb's table is partial and in-frame only. The repertoire holds under 130,000 clones, about 70% seen once, with more than 2% in the top ten. To note about this clone: What it recognizes is unknown.

Study results and caveats: The authors listed around 150 TCR beta chains as cytomegalovirus-associated. Earlier results showed most TCR beta V segments being productive about 87% or about 30% of the time. Some highly shared sequence variants likely arose as a pipeline artifact. Later analysis reportedly placed an Asian-associated ancestry cluster below the approximately 700-donor mean in N-insertions.

The sample was PBMCs. The chain has TRBV19 and TRBJ2-7; 10 positions match TRBD1. The receptor was derived from a man aged 50-59 years in good health and CMV-seropositive. The CDR3 spells CASSRDRGYEQYF. For the CDR3, the DNA is TGTGCCAGTTCCCGGGACAGGGGCTACGAGCAGTACTTC. Based on the CDR3 plus reference TRBV19 and TRBJ2-7, the full variable domain is DGGITQSPKYLFRKEGQNVTLSCEQNLNHDAMYWYRQDPGQGLRLIYYSQIVNDFQKGDIAEGYSVSREKKESFPLTVTSAQKNPTAFYLCASSRDRGYEQYFGPGTRLTVT.